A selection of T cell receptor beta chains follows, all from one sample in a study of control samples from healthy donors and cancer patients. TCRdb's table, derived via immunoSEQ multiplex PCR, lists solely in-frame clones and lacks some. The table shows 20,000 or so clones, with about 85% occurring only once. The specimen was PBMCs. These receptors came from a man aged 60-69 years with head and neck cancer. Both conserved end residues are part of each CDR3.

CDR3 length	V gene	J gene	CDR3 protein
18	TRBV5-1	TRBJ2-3	CASSLVILASDSTDTQYF
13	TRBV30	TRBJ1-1	CAWSVDSNTEAFF
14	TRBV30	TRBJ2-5	CAWNSGAGMATQYF
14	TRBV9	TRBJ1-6	CASSVGIHNSPLHF
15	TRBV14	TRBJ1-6	CASSQRQVYNSPLHF
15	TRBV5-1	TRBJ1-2	CASSKTTGINYGYTF
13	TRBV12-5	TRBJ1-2	CASGLGPLYGYTF
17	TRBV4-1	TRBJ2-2	CASSQLDLISNTGELFF
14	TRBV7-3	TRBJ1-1	CASSSQGGDTEAFF
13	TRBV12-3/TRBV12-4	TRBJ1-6	CASGDSYNSPLHF
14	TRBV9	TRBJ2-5	CASSVGGRRETQYF
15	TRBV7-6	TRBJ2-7	CASSLAGTGGYEQYF
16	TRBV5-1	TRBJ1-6	CASRDRAGPYNSPLHF
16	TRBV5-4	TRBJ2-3	CASSLKSGTIKDTQYF
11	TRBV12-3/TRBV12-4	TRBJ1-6	CASRDRGPFHF
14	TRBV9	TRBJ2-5	CASSAGTIQSAQYF
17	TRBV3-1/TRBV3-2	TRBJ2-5	CASSQALARRGMETQYF
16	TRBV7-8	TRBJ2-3	CASSKRDRGSTDTQYF
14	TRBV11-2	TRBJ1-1	CASSFGQLNTEAFF
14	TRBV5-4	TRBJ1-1	CASSPSWANTEAFF
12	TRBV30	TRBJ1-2	CAHAPGAGGYTF
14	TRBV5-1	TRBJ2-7	CASRRQGDLYEQYF
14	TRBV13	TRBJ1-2	CASSLWDGSYGYTF
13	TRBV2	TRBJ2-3	CASSEGGTGSQYF
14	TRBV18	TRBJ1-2	CASSLDRGRDGYTF
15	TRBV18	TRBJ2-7	CASSPGAGATYEQYF
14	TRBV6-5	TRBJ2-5	CASSYSGIQETQYF
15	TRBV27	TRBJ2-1	CASSFLARGDNEQFF
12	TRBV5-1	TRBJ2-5	CASSQVQETQYF
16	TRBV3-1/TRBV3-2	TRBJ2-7	CASSQSPGRDGNEQYF
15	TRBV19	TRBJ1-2	CATLDRALRGYGYTF
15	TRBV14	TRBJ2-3	CASSVRPERTDTQYF
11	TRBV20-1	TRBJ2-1	CSALIDGEQFF
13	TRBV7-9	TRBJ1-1	CASSFRDETEAFF
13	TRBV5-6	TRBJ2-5	CASSSKAGETQYF
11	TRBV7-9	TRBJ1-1	CASSQTGEAFF
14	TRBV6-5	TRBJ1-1	CASSYVTGNTEAFF
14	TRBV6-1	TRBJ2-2	CASSEIPNTGELFF
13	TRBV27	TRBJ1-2	CASSSPLGHGYTF
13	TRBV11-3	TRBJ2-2	CASSSSNTGELFF
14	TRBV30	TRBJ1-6	CASGQPRFGTPLHF
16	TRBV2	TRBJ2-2	CASRWTSGDNTGELFF